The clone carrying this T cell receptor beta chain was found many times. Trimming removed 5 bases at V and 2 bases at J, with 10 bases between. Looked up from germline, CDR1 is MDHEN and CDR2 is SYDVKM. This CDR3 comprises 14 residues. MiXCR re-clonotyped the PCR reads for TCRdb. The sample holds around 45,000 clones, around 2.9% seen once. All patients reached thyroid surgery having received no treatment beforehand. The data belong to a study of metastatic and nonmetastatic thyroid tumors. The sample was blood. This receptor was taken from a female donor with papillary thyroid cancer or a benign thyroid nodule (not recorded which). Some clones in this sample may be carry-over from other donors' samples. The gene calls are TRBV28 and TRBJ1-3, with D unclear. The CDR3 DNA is TGTGCCAGCAGTACCCCGTCCGCTGGAAACACCATATATTTT. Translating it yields CASSTPSAGNTIYF.